This T cell receptor beta chain originates from a study of vaccination and CD4 T cells after COVID-19. Study-wide points: Convalescent patients' vaccine-specific clones were spike mono-reactive in 304 of 307 cases.

The Oncomine TCR Beta short-read assay was what sequenced the DNA obtained from cultured CD4+ T cells. TCRdb re-derived calls from the PCR reads in MiXCR, one entry per CDR3 protein. The repertoire holds 20,000 to 25,000 distinct CDR3 sequences, with around two fifths as singletons. This clonotype was found a few times. Antigen unknown. Treatment denoted: approximately 11-day PBMC culture with coronavirus spike peptide pools or control peptides (ViraFEST assay). The CDR3 totals 13 residues. The V and J ends lost 3 bases and 3 bases respectively, with 8 bases between them. The specimen was CD4+ T cells from blood, cultured in vitro, collected before SARS-CoV-2 vaccination. This TCR derives from a human donor who had recovered from COVID-19. The chain combines TRBV12-3 or TRBV12-4 with TRBJ1-1; no clear D. The CDR3 DNA reads TGTGCCAGCAGTTTTGGCTTGGACACTGAAGCTTTCTTT. Its protein product is CASSFGLDTEAFF.